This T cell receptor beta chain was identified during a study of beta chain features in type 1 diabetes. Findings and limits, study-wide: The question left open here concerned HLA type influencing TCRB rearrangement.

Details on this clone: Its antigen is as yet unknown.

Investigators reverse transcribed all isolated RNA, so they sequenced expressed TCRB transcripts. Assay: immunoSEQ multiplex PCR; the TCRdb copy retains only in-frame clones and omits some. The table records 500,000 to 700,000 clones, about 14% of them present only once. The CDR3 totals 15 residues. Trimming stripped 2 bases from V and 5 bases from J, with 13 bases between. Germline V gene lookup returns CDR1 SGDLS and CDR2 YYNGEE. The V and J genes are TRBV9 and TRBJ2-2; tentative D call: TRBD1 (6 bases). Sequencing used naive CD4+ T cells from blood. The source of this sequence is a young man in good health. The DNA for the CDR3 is TGTGCCAGCAGCGTTCCTTCACAGGGAACCGGGGAGCTGTTTTTT. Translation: CASSVPSQGTGELFF.